This T cell receptor beta chain emerged from a study of blood T cell repertoires in COVID-19. Across the whole study: Samples taken during acute and convalescent COVID-19 were collected in the United States, Italy and Spain.

This table comes from immunoSEQ multiplex PCR, and its TCRdb copy is limited to in-frame clones, with some not included. This repertoire shows about 220,000 clones, about 88% found once; its top ten account for approximately 0.69%. Germline V CDR1 and CDR2: SGHTA, FQGNSA. Trimming removed 3 bases at V and 0 bases at J, with 8 bases between. The CDR3 is 14 residues long. The receptor comes from a man between 40 and 49 years old with acute or convalescent COVID-19. The sequencing sample was made of peripheral blood. V is TRBV7-2 and J is TRBJ2-5; maybe TRBD1 (5 bases). CDR3 residues: CASSLGPHQETQYF. For the CDR3, the DNA is TGTGCCAGCAGCTTGGGGCCCCACCAAGAGACCCAGTACTTC.